The clone carrying this T cell receptor beta chain was detected a few times. What it binds is unknown. Time point indicated: late sampling 161 to 241 days after vaccination in a few convalescent patients. Treatment given: approximately 9-day PBMC culture with coronavirus spike peptide pools or control peptides (ViraFEST assay). ViraFEST enlarged antigen-specific T cell populations with peptide pools and afterwards sequenced TCRs. This sample stems from a study of vaccination and CD4 T cells after COVID-19. Cultured CD4+ T cells had their DNA profiled by the Oncomine TCR Beta short-read assay. TCRdb processed the PCR reads anew with MiXCR; each CDR3 protein has one entry. The sample includes under 30,000 distinct CDR3 sequences, around 33% of them seen just once. Germline trimming cut 1 base from V and 4 bases from J; bases unmatched to any gene: 6. The CDR3 spans 16 residues. The germline V gene encodes CDR1 LNHNV and CDR2 YYDKDF (reference sequence).

The source is a human donor who had recovered from COVID-19. The sequenced sample was CD4+ T cells from blood, cultured in vitro, obtained about 7 months after SARS-CoV-2 vaccination. V gene TRBV15 combines with J gene TRBJ2-5, with TRBD1 matching over 10 bases. In nucleotides, the CDR3 is TGTGCCACCAGCAGAGCCCGACAGGGGGCAGGAGAGACCCAGTACTTC. Its protein is CATSRARQGAGETQYF.